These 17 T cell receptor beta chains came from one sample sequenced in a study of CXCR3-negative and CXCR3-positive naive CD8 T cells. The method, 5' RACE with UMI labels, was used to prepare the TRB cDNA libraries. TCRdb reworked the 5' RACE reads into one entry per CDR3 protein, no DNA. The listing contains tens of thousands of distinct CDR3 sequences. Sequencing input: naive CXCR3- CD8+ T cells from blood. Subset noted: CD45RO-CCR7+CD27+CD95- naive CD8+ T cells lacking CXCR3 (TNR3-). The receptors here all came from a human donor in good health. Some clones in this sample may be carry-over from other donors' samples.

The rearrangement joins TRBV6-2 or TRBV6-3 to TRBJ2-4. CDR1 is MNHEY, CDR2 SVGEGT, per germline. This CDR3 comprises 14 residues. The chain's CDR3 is CASSYDLAKNIQYF.

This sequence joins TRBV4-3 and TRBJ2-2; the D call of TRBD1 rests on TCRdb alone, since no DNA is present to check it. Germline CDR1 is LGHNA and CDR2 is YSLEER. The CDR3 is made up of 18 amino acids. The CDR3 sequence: CASSQDRGQGLYTGELFF.

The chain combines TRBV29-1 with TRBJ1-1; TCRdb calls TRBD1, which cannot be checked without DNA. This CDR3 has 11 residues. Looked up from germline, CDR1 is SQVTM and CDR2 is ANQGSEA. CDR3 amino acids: CSVPGNTEAFF. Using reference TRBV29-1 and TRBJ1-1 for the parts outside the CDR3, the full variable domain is SAVISQKPSRDICQRGTSLTIQCQVDSQVTMMFWYRQQPGQSLTLIATANQGSEATYESGFVIDKFPISRPNLTFSTLTVSNMSPEDSSIYLCSVPGNTEAFFGQGTRLTVV.

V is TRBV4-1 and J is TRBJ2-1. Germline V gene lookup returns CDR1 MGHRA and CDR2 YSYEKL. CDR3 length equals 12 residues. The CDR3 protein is CASSQEFAEQFF.

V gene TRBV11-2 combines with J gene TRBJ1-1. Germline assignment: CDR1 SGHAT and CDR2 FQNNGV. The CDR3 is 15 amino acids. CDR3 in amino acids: CASSLVESGNTEAFF.

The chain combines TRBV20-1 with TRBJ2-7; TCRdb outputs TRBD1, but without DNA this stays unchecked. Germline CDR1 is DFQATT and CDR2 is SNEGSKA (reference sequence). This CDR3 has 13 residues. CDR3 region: CSARPGQLYEQYF.

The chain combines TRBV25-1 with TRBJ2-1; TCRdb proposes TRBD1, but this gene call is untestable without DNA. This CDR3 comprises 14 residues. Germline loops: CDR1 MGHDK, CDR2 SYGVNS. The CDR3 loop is CASSEYGTVNEQFF.

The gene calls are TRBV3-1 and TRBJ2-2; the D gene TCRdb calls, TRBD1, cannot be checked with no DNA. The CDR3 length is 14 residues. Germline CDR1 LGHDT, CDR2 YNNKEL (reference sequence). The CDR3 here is CASSQGQPPAELFF.

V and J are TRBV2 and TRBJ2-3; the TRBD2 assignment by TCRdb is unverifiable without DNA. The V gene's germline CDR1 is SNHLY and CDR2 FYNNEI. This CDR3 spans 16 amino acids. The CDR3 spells CASSEDGGGAEDTQYF.

Here the CDR3 reads CSATDRNTEAFF. The chain carries TRBV20-1 and TRBJ1-1. The CDR3 is 12 amino acids. Looked up from germline, CDR1 is DFQATT and CDR2 is SNEGSKA (reference sequence).

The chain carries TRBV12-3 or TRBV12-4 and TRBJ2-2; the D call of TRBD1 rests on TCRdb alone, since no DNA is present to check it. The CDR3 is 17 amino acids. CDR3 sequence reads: CASSRPRDRARTGELFF.

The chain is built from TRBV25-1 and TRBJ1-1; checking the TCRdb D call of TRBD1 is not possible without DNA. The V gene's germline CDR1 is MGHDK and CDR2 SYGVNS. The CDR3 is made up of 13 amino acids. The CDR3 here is CASSGGRGTEAFF.

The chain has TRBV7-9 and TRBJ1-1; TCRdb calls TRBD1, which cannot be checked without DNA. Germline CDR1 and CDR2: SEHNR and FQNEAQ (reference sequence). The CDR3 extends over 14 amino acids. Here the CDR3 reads CASSLAPRGTEAFF.

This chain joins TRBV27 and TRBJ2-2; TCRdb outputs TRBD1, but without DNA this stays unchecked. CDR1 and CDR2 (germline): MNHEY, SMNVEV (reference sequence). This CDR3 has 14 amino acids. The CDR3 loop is CASETGGGTGELFF.

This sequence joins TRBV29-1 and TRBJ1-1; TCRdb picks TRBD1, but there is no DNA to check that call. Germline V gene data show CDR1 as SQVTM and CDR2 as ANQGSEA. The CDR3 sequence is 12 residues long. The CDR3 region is CSARGASAEAFF.

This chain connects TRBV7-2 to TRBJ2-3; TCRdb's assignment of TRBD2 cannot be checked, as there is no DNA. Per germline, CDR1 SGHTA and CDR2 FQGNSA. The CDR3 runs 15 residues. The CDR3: CASSFLVSSTDTQYF.

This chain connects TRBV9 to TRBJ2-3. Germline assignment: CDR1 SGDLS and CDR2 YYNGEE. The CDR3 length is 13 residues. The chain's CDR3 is CASSLVVTDTQYF.